This T cell receptor beta chain was identified in a study of liver allograft versus peripheral blood T cells. For the study at large: Peripheral blood of the recipients supplied T cell receptor repertoires that were compared with those in transplanted livers.

TCRdb independently ran MiXCR on the reads; one entry per CDR3 protein. The repertoire includes around 12,000 distinct CDR3 sequences, 15% to 20% of them detected once, and 1.5% to 2% sits in the top ten. Judged by abundance, this clonotype is medium-sized. V shed 8 bases and J shed 8 bases, with 16 bases lying between them. CDR1 is KGHSH and CDR2 is LQKENI in the germline V gene. The CDR3 has 14 amino acids. The chain recombines TRBV18 with TRBJ1-6; D may be TRBD1 (5 bases). This clonotype was sampled from a human patient who had a liver transplant. Part of the T cells may come from the graft donor. CDR3 in DNA: TGTGCCAGCCGTCGTGGCAGGGCAGATTCACCCCTCCACTTT. Encoded protein: CASRRGRADSPLHF.